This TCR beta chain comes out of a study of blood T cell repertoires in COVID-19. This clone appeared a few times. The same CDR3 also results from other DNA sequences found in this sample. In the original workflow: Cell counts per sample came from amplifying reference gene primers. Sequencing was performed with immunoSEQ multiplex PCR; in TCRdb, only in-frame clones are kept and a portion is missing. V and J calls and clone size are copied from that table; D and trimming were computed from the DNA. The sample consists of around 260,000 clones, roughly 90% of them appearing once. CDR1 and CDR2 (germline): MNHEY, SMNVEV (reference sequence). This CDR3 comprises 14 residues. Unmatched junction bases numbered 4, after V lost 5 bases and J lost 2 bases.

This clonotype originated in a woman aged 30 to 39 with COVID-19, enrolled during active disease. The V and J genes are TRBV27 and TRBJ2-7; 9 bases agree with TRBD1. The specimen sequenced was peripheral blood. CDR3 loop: CASSRDRAAYEQYF. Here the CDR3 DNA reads TGTGCCAGCAGTCGGGACAGGGCGGCCTACGAGCAGTACTTC.